A selection of T cell receptor beta chains follows, all from one sample in a study of cytomegalovirus exposure and HLA in healthy donors. Clones were read by immunoSEQ multiplex PCR, and TCRdb kept only the in-frame ones, dropping some. The table records 75,000 to 100,000 clones, roughly four fifths of them present only once. Sequencing was carried out using PBMCs. Source of these receptors: a man aged 40-49 years in good health and CMV-seropositive. CDR3s include the opening cysteine and the closing phenylalanine or tryptophan. A D gene is named only where the DNA matches it firmly. Not every row has a clone size; where given, it reads once, few, many or a size class.

D gene	V gene	clone size	J gene	CDR3 DNA	CDR3 protein
NA	TRBV21-1	NA	TRBJ2-4	TGTGCCAGCAGCAAAGAGGGGCGGGCCAAAAACATTCAGTACTTC	CASSKEGRAKNIQYF
NA	TRBV30	few	TRBJ1-4	TGTGCCTGGAGTGTACGGGGGGACCGATCCACTAATGAAAAACTGTTTTTT	CAWSVRGDRSTNEKLFF
TRBD1	TRBV5-1	NA	TRBJ1-4	TGCGCCAGCAGCTCAGGACAGGCCTCCGCAACTAATGAAAAACTGTTTTTT	CASSSGQASATNEKLFF
NA	TRBV15	NA	TRBJ1-2	TGTGCCACCAGCAGAGACAGACGACAGCAGCCCTATGGCTACACCTTC	CATSRDRRQQPYGYTF
NA	TRBV6-6	NA	TRBJ2-1	TGTGCCAGCAGTGCGCCCGACTACCCGGTTTACAATGAGCAGTTCTTC	CASSAPDYPVYNEQFF
NA	TRBV29-1	NA	TRBJ1-2	TGCAGCGTTGGGGGGGGCGGATTAGTGGATGGCTACACCTTC	CSVGGGGLVDGYTF
TRBD2	TRBV5-1	NA	TRBJ2-3	TGCGCCAGCAGCTTGGACGGGACTATCTCAGATACGCAGTATTTT	CASSLDGTISDTQYF
NA	TRBV5-5	NA	TRBJ2-7	TGTGCCAGCAGCCAACCCCAGTACGAGCAGTACTTC	CASSQPQYEQYF
TRBD1	TRBV9	NA	TRBJ2-1	TGTGCCAGCAGCCCACTCGGGGACAGGGTACCCTACGAGCAGTTCTTC	CASSPLGDRVPYEQFF
TRBD2	TRBV4-2	NA	TRBJ2-1	TGTGCCAGCAGCCAACCCCCTTTAGCGGGGACGTATTACAATGAGCAGTTCTTC	CASSQPPLAGTYYNEQFF
TRBD2	TRBV5-4	NA	TRBJ2-3	TGTGCCAGCAGCTTGGGGGGTAGCGGGGGTAGCCCAGATACGCAGTATTTT	CASSLGGSGGSPDTQYF
NA	TRBV7-9	NA	TRBJ1-1	TGTGCCAGCAGCTTAGTGGGGAGCCAGAGCACTGAAGCTTTCTTT	CASSLVGSQSTEAFF
NA	TRBV19	once	TRBJ1-2	TGTGCCAGTAGTATAGATGGACAGATGAACTATGGCTACACCTTC	CASSIDGQMNYGYTF
TRBD1	TRBV14	once	TRBJ1-1	TGTGCCAGCAGCCGACAGGGGAGGAGCACTGAAGCTTTCTTT	CASSRQGRSTEAFF
TRBD2	TRBV7-2	NA	TRBJ2-7	TGTGCCAGCAGCTTATCGGCTAGCGGCTCCTACGAGCAGTACTTC	CASSLSASGSYEQYF
NA	TRBV7-9	NA	TRBJ1-3	TGTGCCAGCATCAGGACACCCTCTGGAAACACCATATATTTT	CASIRTPSGNTIYF
NA	TRBV19	NA	TRBJ2-7	TGTGCCAGTAGTATAGCGCCGGGAGCGGCCTACGAGCAGTACTTC	CASSIAPGAAYEQYF
TRBD1	TRBV27	NA	TRBJ1-2	TGTGCCAGCAGTTTTTTTGCGGGACAGGGGGCGCCTGGCTACACCTTC	CASSFFAGQGAPGYTF
TRBD1	TRBV7-2	NA	TRBJ2-7	TGTGCCAGCAGCTTCAACAGGGGATACGAGCAGTACTTC	CASSFNRGYEQYF
TRBD2	TRBV5-1	NA	TRBJ2-7	TGCGCCAGCAGGGTAAGCGGGACTAGCGACCACGAGCAGTACTTC	CASRVSGTSDHEQYF
NA	TRBV28	once	TRBJ1-1	TGTGCCAGCAGTTTACGGTTGTTCACTGAAGCTTTCTTT	CASSLRLFTEAFF
TRBD1	TRBV5-7	few	TRBJ2-7	TGTGCATTAGATAGGGGGACAGGGGACAACGAGCAGTACTTC	CALDRGTGDNEQYF
TRBD1	TRBV4-1	few	TRBJ1-3	TGCGCCAGCAGCCATAACGCGGACAGGAGGGCGGACACCATATATTTT	CASSHNADRRADTIYF
NA	TRBV5-5	NA	TRBJ1-5	TGTGCCAGCAGCTTGGGGGAGAATCAGCCCCAGCATTTT	CASSLGENQPQHF
TRBD2	TRBV11-1	NA	TRBJ2-3	TGTGCCAGCAGCCCCGGGGGGGACCTCGCAGATACGCAGTATTTT	CASSPGGDLADTQYF
NA	TRBV7-8	NA	TRBJ2-7	TGTGCCAGCAGCTTGGGCACTGCCTACGAGCAGTACTTC	CASSLGTAYEQYF
TRBD1	TRBV5-4	NA	TRBJ1-4	TGTGCCAGCAGCAATCCGACAGGGGGGAATGAAAAACTGTTTTTT	CASSNPTGGNEKLFF
NA	TRBV5-8	NA	TRBJ2-5	TGTGCCAGCAGCCCTCAGGGGCATCGCCAAGAGACCCAGTACTTC	CASSPQGHRQETQYF
NA	TRBV5-1	NA	TRBJ1-3	TGCGCCAGCAGCTTGGCCGAGGGAAACACCATATATTTT	CASSLAEGNTIYF
NA	TRBV10-1	NA	TRBJ1-1	TGCGCCAGCAGTACAGACACCCTAAACACTGAAGCTTTCTTT	CASSTDTLNTEAFF
NA	TRBV9	NA	TRBJ2-7	TGTGCCAGCAGCCCCACAGGAGGGGCGGCTTACGAGCAGTACTTC	CASSPTGGAAYEQYF
NA	TRBV27	NA	TRBJ1-2	TGTGCCAGCAGTTTGGCGCAGGGCTATGGCTACACCTTC	CASSLAQGYGYTF
NA	TRBV7-6	NA	TRBJ2-1	TGTGCCAGCAGCTTAGAAGGATGGGGGGAAGGGGAGGCGCAGTTCTTC	CASSLEGWGEGEAQFF
NA	TRBV28	NA	TRBJ2-1	TGTGCCAGCAGTTTTCTTGGGCAGTCATCCTACAATGAGCAGTTCTTC	CASSFLGQSSYNEQFF
TRBD1	TRBV18	once	TRBJ2-7	TGTGCCAGCTCACCAGGCTCGGGACAGTTGACCTACGAGCAGTACTTC	CASSPGSGQLTYEQYF
NA	TRBV19	once	TRBJ1-1	TGTGCCAGTTTTTCCGAGAACGAAGACACTGAAGCTTTCTTT	CASFSENEDTEAFF
TRBD2	TRBV5-1	NA	TRBJ2-7	TGCGCCAGCAGTCCTCAGACTAGCGGAAGCTCCTACGAGCAGTACTTC	CASSPQTSGSSYEQYF
NA	TRBV28	NA	TRBJ1-1	TGTGCCAGCAGTTTCTCAGGCCGATACACTGAAGCTTTCTTT	CASSFSGRYTEAFF
NA	TRBV7-9	NA	TRBJ2-7	TGTGCCAGCAGCTCCGGGACACTAACCTCCCCCTACGAGCAGTACTTC	CASSSGTLTSPYEQYF
TRBD2	TRBV7-2	once	TRBJ2-5	TGTGCCAGCAGCTTAGATGCGGCGGGAGGGCCGGCGAGAGAGACCCAGTACTTC	CASSLDAAGGPARETQYF
TRBD1	TRBV5-1	NA	TRBJ2-3	TGCGCGACAGGGGGTAGGGCTAGAACAGATACGCAGTATTTT	CATGGRARTDTQYF
NA	TRBV9	NA	TRBJ2-5	TGTGCCAGCAGCGTAGGTAGGGGTCCCCAAGAGACCCAGTACTTC	CASSVGRGPQETQYF
NA	TRBV15	NA	TRBJ1-1	TGTGCCACCAGCAGAGGACAGGACTTTTCTGAAGCTTTCTTT	CATSRGQDFSEAFF
NA	TRBV7-3	NA	TRBJ1-2	TGTGCCAGCAGCTTAAAAGGGGGACCTCCGGCCCGTGGCTACACCTTC	CASSLKGGPPARGYTF
NA	TRBV15	few	TRBJ2-1	TGTGCCACCAGCCGCCCGCAACAAGAGCAGTTCTTC	CATSRPQQEQFF
NA	TRBV7-2	NA	TRBJ2-1	TGTGCCAGCAGCCTCCAGGGGCGGGGGTACAATGAGCAGTTCTTC	CASSLQGRGYNEQFF
NA	TRBV19	NA	TRBJ1-2	TGTGCCAGTAGTATTGGTATAGGGAGTGGCTACACCTTC	CASSIGIGSGYTF
TRBD2	TRBV6-5	once	TRBJ2-7	TGTGCCAGCACCCGACTAGCGGGAGGGTTGCACGAGCAGTACTTC	CASTRLAGGLHEQYF
NA	TRBV5-1	NA	TRBJ1-4	TGCGCCAGCAGCTTGGTTGGCTCAACTAATGAAAAACTGTTTTTT	CASSLVGSTNEKLFF
TRBD2	TRBV10-2	NA	TRBJ2-7	TGCGCCAGCAGTGAGACTAGCGGGAGGGCCGGTTTCTCCGAGCAGTACTTC	CASSETSGRAGFSEQYF
TRBD2	TRBV7-9	NA	TRBJ2-3	TGTGCCAGCAGTCCCGGTATAGCGGGAGGAGGGGATACGCAGTATTTT	CASSPGIAGGGDTQYF
TRBD2	TRBV5-1	few	TRBJ2-5	TGCGCTTCGACCGCGGGGGGTCTGAAAGAGACCCAGTACTTC	CASTAGGLKETQYF